This T cell receptor beta chain is drawn from a study of blood T cell repertoires in COVID-19. Study-level background: Sites across the United States, Italy and Spain contributed samples from acute and convalescent COVID-19. PBMCs, B-cell-depleted T cells, or T cells provided the cDNA or gDNA that made up the material.

As regards this clone: The junction shows a germline mismatch at one end, possibly a read error.

Generated by immunoSEQ multiplex PCR, the TCRdb table keeps only in-frame clones and is missing some. The sample has fewer than 90,000 clones; 80% to 90% are singletons. Germline CDR1 and CDR2: MDHEN and SYDVKM. This CDR3 contains 15 residues. Material: peripheral blood. The J gene is TRBJ2-1, the V gene TRBV28, with TRBD2 identical over 9 bases. The origin of this receptor is a man between 25 and 39 years old with acute or convalescent COVID-19. CDR3 in amino acids: CASSPLLAGYSEQFF. The CDR3 DNA follows: TGTGCCAGCAGTCCACTCCTAGCGGGATACAGTGAGCAGTTCTTC.